The present T cell receptor beta chain was sequenced within a study of cytotoxic CD8 clonotypes in ibrutinib-treated CLL. Study as a whole: The study included eleven to twelve relapsed/refractory and more than 14 treatment-naive patients; 17 to 18 had IGHV unmutated disease. Study-level findings and limits: Baseline clonality exceeded age-matched healthy donors and tracked circulating CD8+ T-cell counts.

Trimming took off 0 bases at V and 5 bases at J, with 8 bases between the two ends. The CDR3 runs 13 residues. Per germline, CDR1 MNHEY and CDR2 SVGAGI. Genomic DNA (around 2 micrograms) was obtained from cryopreserved PBMCs for construction of TCR beta libraries. Worth noting for this clone: What it binds is not known.

With sequencing, the targeted depth ranged from 1 in 200,000 to 1 in 1 million T cells. The method was immunoSEQ multiplex PCR; TCRdb's version includes in-frame clones alone and lacks a portion of them. The sample includes 300,000 to 350,000 clones, about 80% seen only once; the top ten take under 8.5%. The TCR was taken from a human donor with chronic lymphocytic leukemia. The J gene is TRBJ2-7, the V gene TRBV6-5; D is possibly TRBD1 or TRBD2 (5 bases each). Material: PBMCs, obtained before ibrutinib treatment. The chain's CDR3 is CASSYSGDDEQYF. Here the CDR3 DNA reads TGTGCCAGCAGTTACTCAGGGGACGACGAGCAGTACTTC.